This TCR beta chain emerged from a study of blood T cell repertoires in COVID-19. Looked up from germline, CDR1 is MNHNS and CDR2 is SASEGT. This CDR3 is built from 15 residues. V dropped 6 bases and J dropped 5; count of bases not matched to a gene: 11. This table comes from immunoSEQ multiplex PCR, and its TCRdb copy is limited to in-frame clones, with some not included. This table has about 120,000 clones, around nine tenths appearing once. This clonotype was sampled from a woman in her fifties or sixties with acute or convalescent COVID-19. The V and J genes are TRBV6-1 and TRBJ1-1, with 8 bases lining up with TRBD1. The specimen sequenced was peripheral blood. The CDR3 here is CASRDPTGGGTEAFF. The CDR3 region has the DNA TGTGCCAGCAGAGATCCTACAGGGGGTGGAACTGAAGCTTTCTTT.